What follows are 27 T cell receptor beta chains derived from one specimen sequenced in a study of spatial heterogeneity in lung cancer. Sample time point: sample taken at primary tumor resection. From the 5' RACE reads, TCRdb called clonotypes with MiXCR, one entry per CDR3 protein. Here the sample spans around 89,000 distinct CDR3 sequences, more than 10% being singletons. Sample: PBMCs, taken at surgery. The receptors stem from a male donor with early-stage non-small cell lung cancer.

In this sample, this clonotype turned up a few times. V usage is TRBV27 and J usage is TRBJ2-5; no clear D gene. The CDR3 runs to 12 residues. The germline V gene has CDR1 MNHEY and CDR2 SMNVEV (reference sequence). Trimming cost V 8 bases and J 2 bases, with 9 bases left between them. Here the CDR3 reads CASGRAQETQYF. The CDR3 DNA is TGTGCCAGCGGTAGGGCGCAAGAGACCCAGTACTTC.

There are a few counts of this clonotype. The chain joins TRBV5-8 to TRBJ2-3; D gene ambiguous. The germline CDR1 and CDR2 sequences are SGHTS and YDEGEE. The CDR3 length is 16 residues. V was shortened by 1 base and J by 2 bases, with 14 bases between the two germline ends. The CDR3 sequence is CASSLRQSKTTDTQYF. CDR3 nucleotides: TGTGCCAGCAGCTTGAGGCAGAGCAAAACCACAGATACGCAGTATTTT. The complete variable domain, with remaining parts taken from reference TRBV5-8 and TRBJ2-3, reads EAGVTQSPTHLIKTRGQQATLRCSPISGHTSVYWYQQALGLGLQFLLWYDEGEERNRGNFPPRFSGRQFPNYSSELNVNALELEDSALYLCASSLRQSKTTDTQYFGPGTRLTVL.

This clonotype was seen repeatedly, ten times or more. The chain employs TRBV9 and TRBJ2-2; D is possibly TRBD2 (6 bases). CDR1 is SGDLS, CDR2 YYNGEE, per germline. V lost 4 bases and J lost 4, with 11 bases in between. This CDR3 has 14 residues. The CDR3 here is CASSREPATGELFF. CDR3 sequence (DNA): TGTGCCAGCAGCCGGGAGCCTGCCACCGGGGAGCTGTTTTTT.

This clonotype came up many times. The V and J genes are TRBV15 and TRBJ2-2, with D perhaps matching TRBD2 (7 bases). CDR1 is LNHNV, CDR2 YYDKDF, per germline (reference sequence). The CDR3 has 14 amino acids. Trimming removed 5 bases from V and 8 bases from J, with 15 bases in between. The CDR3 bases are TGTGCCACCAGCCCGGGGGGCGGGTCTGGGGAGCTGTTTTTT. This codes for CATSPGGGSGELFF.

This chain connects TRBV12-3 or TRBV12-4 to TRBJ2-7, with 9 bases matching TRBD1. There are 15 residues in the CDR3. Losses at the gene ends were 3 bases for V and 6 bases for J; bases not matched to a gene: 9. CDR3 in amino acids: CASSFASGQGSEQYF. CDR3 DNA: TGTGCCAGCAGTTTCGCCTCCGGACAGGGGTCCGAGCAGTACTTC.

The chain is built from TRBV4-3 and TRBJ1-2; maybe TRBD1 (6 bases). CDR3 length equals 14 residues. V lost 5 bases and J 2 bases, leaving 12 bases between the germline ends. The germline V gene has CDR1 LGHNA and CDR2 YSLEER. CDR3 nucleotides: TGCGCCAGCAGCAAAAGAACAGGGAACTATGGCTACACCTTC. Protein sequence: CASSKRTGNYGYTF.

In its sample, this clonotype was seen a few times. The chain joins TRBV9 to TRBJ1-5; 8 bases match TRBD1. This CDR3 is built from 16 residues. The ends lost 4 bases at V and 1 base at J; junction bases unmatched: 7. CDR1 SGDLS and CDR2 YYNGEE come from the germline V gene. The CDR3 loop is CASSSRQGPSNQPQHF. CDR3 nucleotide sequence: TGTGCCAGCAGCTCTCGACAGGGGCCAAGCAATCAGCCCCAGCATTTT.

V gene TRBV20-1 combines with J gene TRBJ2-1; 13 nucleotides agree with TRBD2. CDR1 and CDR2 from the germline V gene are DFQATT and SNEGSKA (reference sequence). This CDR3 is 16 amino acids long. The V segment lost 1 base and the J segment 8 bases; nucleotides outside the gene matches: 8. CDR3 amino acids: CSARGRTSGSFDEQFF. In DNA, the CDR3 is TGCAGTGCTAGAGGAAGGACTAGCGGGAGTTTCGATGAGCAGTTCTTC.

V gene TRBV9 combines with J gene TRBJ2-2; possible D gene TRBD1, 6 bases. The CDR3 totals 16 residues. From germline, CDR1 is SGDLS and CDR2 YYNGEE. Trimming pared 0 bases from V and 2 bases from J, leaving 11 bases between. DNA of the CDR3: TGTGCCAGCAGCGTAGCCGCACAGGGAAACACCGGGGAGCTGTTTTTT. Its protein product is CASSVAAQGNTGELFF. Supplemented by reference TRBV9 and TRBJ2-2, the full variable domain reads DSGVTQTPKHLITATGQRVTLRCSPRSGDLSVYWYQQSLDQGLQFLIQYYNGEERAKGNILERFSAQQFPDLHSELNLSSLELGDSALYFCASSVAAQGNTGELFFGEGSRLTVL.

The chain joins TRBV10-3 to TRBJ1-1; no clear D gene. This CDR3 region has 14 residues. Germline V gene sequence: CDR1 ENHRY, CDR2 SYGVKD. V gave up 3 bases and J gave up 4 bases, with 12 bases separating them. The CDR3 coding sequence is TGTGCCATCAGTGATTATGGAAAGTCCACTGAAGCTTTCTTT. Amino acids: CAISDYGKSTEAFF.

On this clonotype itself: A much larger clone lies one base from this, so it may be a read error. The rearrangement links TRBV27 to TRBJ2-2; D is undetermined. Germline V lookup: CDR1 MNHEY, CDR2 SMNVEV (reference sequence). This CDR3 spans 12 amino acids. Trimming cost V 4 bases and J 5 bases, with 5 bases left between them. Written as DNA, the CDR3 is TGTGCCAGCAGTTCGATGACCGGGGAGCTGTTTTTT. It yields the protein CASSSMTGELFF.

This clonotype has only a few counts. This rearrangement joins TRBV7-9 to TRBJ1-1; D uncertain. Germline V gene sequence: CDR1 SEHNR, CDR2 FQNEAQ (reference sequence). With 1 base removed from V and 1 base from J, the gap between germline ends came to 16 bases. The length of the CDR3 is 17 residues. As DNA, the CDR3 is TGTGCCAGCAGCTTAGTAGGCTCATTTAGATGGAACACTGAAGCTTTCTTT. This sequence encodes CASSLVGSFRWNTEAFF.

This clonotype has ten or more counts. This chain links TRBV5-1 with TRBJ1-5; TRBD1 aligns across 7 bases. Germline V lookup: CDR1 SGHRS, CDR2 YFSETQ. The CDR3 covers 15 residues. V shed 4 bases, J shed 1 base, and the junction held 5 bases outside the gene matches. The CDR3 sequence: CASSQWDSSNQPQHF. The CDR3 DNA reads as TGCGCCAGCAGCCAATGGGACAGCAGCAATCAGCCCCAGCATTTT.

This clonotype was seen only a few times. The genes are TRBV7-3 and TRBJ2-1; weak D call: TRBD1 (8 bases). Germline CDR1 reads SGHTA; CDR2 reads FQGTGA. V was cut by 5 bases and J by 5 bases, with 16 bases left in between. The CDR3 loop spans 15 amino acids. CDR3 in DNA: TGTGCCAGCAGCCGCGACAGGGGAGGGCACAATGAGCAGTTCTTC. This gives the protein CASSRDRGGHNEQFF.

The V call is TRBV6-6, the J call TRBJ1-6; the D gene is possibly TRBD1 (6 bases). Germline V gene sequence: CDR1 MNHNY, CDR2 SVGAGI (reference sequence). This CDR3 is 14 amino acids long. V lost 6 bases to trimming and J lost 7 bases, with 13 bases between them. The CDR3 DNA sequence: TGTGCCAGCAGCCCCGGACAGTTGAATTCACCCCTCCACTTT. It is translated as CASSPGQLNSPLHF.

This chain connects TRBV20-1 to TRBJ2-4; perhaps TRBD2 as D (5 bases). V lost 0 bases to trimming and J lost 8 bases, with 14 bases between them. Germline-derived CDR1 and CDR2 are DFQATT and SNEGSKA (reference sequence). This CDR3 region has 14 residues. The CDR3 here is CSARDQAVGYIQYF. CDR3 sequence (DNA): TGCAGTGCTAGAGATCAAGCGGTCGGCTACATTCAGTACTTC.

This clonotype was recorded at least ten times. In DNA, the CDR3 is TGTGCTGAGGGGCCCTACAATGAGCAGTTCTTC. Amino acid sequence: CAEGPYNEQFF. The rearrangement joins TRBV7-8 to TRBJ2-1; D is possibly TRBD1 or TRBD2 (5 bases each). CDR1 is SGHVS, CDR2 FQNEAQ, per germline. There are 11 residues in the CDR3. Drawing the rest from reference TRBV7-8 and TRBJ2-1, the complete variable domain is GAGVSQSPRYKVAKRGQDVALRCDPISGHVSLFWYQQALGQGPEFLTYFQNEAQLDKSGLPSDRFFAERPEGSVSTLKIQRTQQEDSAVYLCAEGPYNEQFFGPGTRLTVL.

The chain employs TRBV30 and TRBJ2-5; D gene ambiguous. V shed 2 bases and J shed 5 bases, with 12 bases lying between them. This CDR3 spans 13 amino acids. CDR1 is GTSNPN and CDR2 is SVGIG in the germline V gene (reference sequence). CDR3 amino acids: CAWSPDGRETQYF. In DNA, the CDR3 is TGTGCCTGGAGTCCCGATGGCAGGGAGACCCAGTACTTC.

This clonotype was counted many times. This chain joins TRBV5-6 and TRBJ2-2; 9 bases align to TRBD1. This CDR3 is built from 15 residues. V was pared by 4 bases and J by 3 bases, with 4 bases of the junction left unmatched. Germline loops: CDR1 SGHDT, CDR2 YYEEEE. The CDR3 DNA reads as TGTGCCAGCAGCCCGGGACAGGGTGACACCGGGGAGCTGTTTTTT. This translates into CASSPGQGDTGELFF.

This clonotype appeared many times. The gene calls are TRBV7-2 and TRBJ1-5; D is unresolved. Germline V CDR1 and CDR2: SGHTA, FQGNSA. Trimming removed 5 bases at V and 6 bases at J, with 8 bases between. The CDR3 runs 12 residues. The CDR3 DNA follows: TGTGCCAGCAGCCCGCCAGGTCAGCCCCAGCATTTT. Amino acids: CASSPPGQPQHF.

The J gene is TRBJ2-3, the V gene TRBV29-1; D may be TRBD1 or TRBD2 (5 bases each). The CDR3 extends over 12 amino acids. Germline V CDR1 and CDR2: SQVTM, ANQGSEA. Trimming stripped 4 bases from V and 4 bases from J, with 9 bases between. The DNA of the CDR3 is TGCAGCGTTGGAGGGGACCCAGATACGCAGTATTTT. This encodes CSVGGDPDTQYF.

A single count supports this clonotype. This chain uses TRBV28 with TRBJ2-7, with D hard to call. The germline V gene encodes CDR1 MDHEN and CDR2 SYDVKM. CDR3 length equals 13 residues. Trimming removed 6 bases from V and 0 bases from J, with 9 bases in between. Here the CDR3 DNA reads TGTGCCAGCAGATACAGTAGCTCCTACGAGCAGTACTTC. Translated: CASRYSSSYEQYF.

The J gene is TRBJ2-3, the V gene TRBV19; 7 nucleotides line up with TRBD2. This CDR3 region has 14 residues. V gave up 7 bases and J gave up 3 bases; unmatched junction bases: 7. Germline CDR1 LNHDA, CDR2 SQIVND (reference sequence). This CDR3 reads CASNAGAYTDTQYF. DNA for the CDR3: TGTGCCAGTAATGCGGGAGCTTATACAGATACGCAGTATTTT.

V is TRBV7-3 and J is TRBJ2-1; 10 nucleotides agree with TRBD2. The trim removed 5 bases at V and 7 bases at J, leaving 8 bases unmatched. This CDR3 has 15 residues. The germline V gene has CDR1 SGHTA and CDR2 FQGTGA. The CDR3 sequence is CASSVSGGAGNEQFF. DNA of the CDR3: TGTGCCAGCAGCGTAAGCGGGGGGGCGGGGAATGAGCAGTTCTTC.

The chain employs TRBV6-2 or TRBV6-3 and TRBJ2-7, with 11 bases identical to TRBD2. The CDR3 has 14 residues. Germline V gene lookup returns CDR1 MNHEY and CDR2 SVGEGT. Losses at the gene ends were 6 bases for V and 0 bases for J; bases not matched to a gene: 1. The CDR3 nucleotides are TGTGCCAGCAGGACTAGCGGGGACTCCTACGAGCAGTACTTC. This codes for CASRTSGDSYEQYF.

This rearrangement joins TRBV12-3 or TRBV12-4 to TRBJ2-1; 9 bases align to TRBD1. The CDR3 has 16 amino acids. V was pared by 5 bases and J by 7 bases, with 12 bases of the junction left unmatched. The CDR3 here is CASSPSGQGPKNEQFF. The CDR3 nucleotides are TGTGCCAGCAGTCCTTCGGGACAGGGCCCTAAGAATGAGCAGTTCTTC.

This clonotype has only a few counts. The rearrangement links TRBV7-2 to TRBJ2-5; maybe TRBD2 (6 bases). The ends were cut back, 4 bases at V and 5 bases at J, with 14 bases in the middle. The CDR3 spans 14 residues. CDR1 SGHTA and CDR2 FQGNSA come from the germline V gene. The CDR3: CASSSAGSSETQYF. The CDR3 DNA is TGTGCCAGCAGCTCAGCGGGCAGCTCGGAGACCCAGTACTTC.